This T cell receptor (beta chain) was retrieved from a study of T cell repertoires in cytomegalovirus infection. Study-level background: The study used recently identified HLA-C-restricted and well-studied HLA-B-restricted CMV epitopes. Study outcomes and limitations: HLA-C-restricted CMV-specific TCR beta clonotypes prevailed in the ex vivo response.

V lost 4 bases, J lost 8 bases, and 15 bases lay in between. Germline V gene sequence: CDR1 SNHLY, CDR2 FYNNEI. The CDR3 length is 14 residues. In TCRdb, the reads were re-called with MiXCR into one record per CDR3 protein. The table lists 600,000 to 700,000 distinct CDR3 sequences, around a third of them singletons, with roughly 18% in the top ten. As for this clonotype: Its antigen remains unknown.

Material: cultured PBMCs, obtained from culture after CMV antigen stimulation. J is TRBJ2-1 and V is TRBV2, with D perhaps matching TRBD2 (6 bases). The receptor's source is a human donor in good health (CMV status not recorded). Some clones in this sample may be carry-over from other donors' samples. CDR3 DNA: TGTGCCAGCAGTGGGGCCGGGGGTATTGATGAGCAGTTCTTC. Its protein is CASSGAGGIDEQFF. The full variable domain, with the rest looked up from reference TRBV2 and TRBJ2-1, is EPEVTQTPSHQVTQMGQEVILRCVPISNHLYFYWYRQILGQKVEFLVSFYNNEISEKSEIFDDQFSVERPDGSNFTLKIRSTKLEDSAMYFCASSGAGGIDEQFFGPGTRLTVL.